Each of the 5 T cell receptor beta chains below was sequenced from the same sample in a study of blood T cell repertoires in COVID-19. Clones were read by immunoSEQ multiplex PCR, and TCRdb kept only the in-frame ones, dropping some. The table includes some 150,000 clones, around 84% detected once. Sequenced sample: peripheral blood. These receptors were collected from a woman aged 45-65 years with acute or convalescent COVID-19.

CDR3 loop: CSTLPTTLLVHNEQFF. The CDR3, as DNA: TGCAGCACCTTGCCCACTACACTCCTGGTCCACAATGAGCAGTTCTTC. J is TRBJ2-1 and V is TRBV29-1; no firm D call. This CDR3 is 16 amino acids long. The V and J ends lost 8 bases and 5 bases respectively, with 25 bases between them. The germline gives CDR1 SQVTM, CDR2 ANQGSEA.

The genes are TRBV7-9 and TRBJ1-4; the match to TRBD1 covers 9 bases. The germline CDR1 and CDR2 sequences are SEHNR and FQNEAQ (reference sequence). This CDR3 contains 15 residues. The ends lost 2 bases at V and 5 bases at J; junction bases unmatched: 3. In DNA, the CDR3 is TGTGCCAGCAGCTTATCAGGGACAGGGAATGAAAAACTGTTTTTT. Translation gives CASSLSGTGNEKLFF.

The chain combines TRBV7-2 with TRBJ1-5; possible D gene TRBD1, 6 bases. Germline CDR1 is SGHTA and CDR2 is FQGNSA. The V end lost 5 bases, the J end lost 0 bases, and 20 bases lay between the germline ends. The CDR3 length is 18 residues. The CDR3 loop reads CASSLTSDSFYSNQPQHF. The CDR3 coding sequence is TGTGCCAGCAGCCTCACTTCGGACAGCTTTTATAGCAATCAGCCCCAGCATTTT.

V and J are TRBV9 and TRBJ2-1; 7 positions match TRBD2. After removal of 3 bases from V and 7 bases from J, the junction contained 10 bases not matched to a gene. This CDR3 region has 15 residues. The germline V gene encodes CDR1 SGDLS and CDR2 YYNGEE. The CDR3: CASSGASGLSNEQFF. In nucleotides, the CDR3 is TGTGCCAGCAGCGGTGCTAGCGGCCTAAGTAATGAGCAGTTCTTC.

The chain uses TRBV5-4 and TRBJ2-3; 8 bases fit TRBD2. The junction had 2 bases not matched to a gene; V was cut back by 1 base and J by 1 base. In germline, CDR1 is SGHNT, CDR2 YYREEE (reference sequence). The CDR3 covers 15 residues. CDR3 region: CASSLTGGGTDTQYF. CDR3 DNA sequence: TGTGCCAGCAGCTTGACGGGGGGGGGCACAGATACGCAGTATTTT.